A single sample is the source of the 26 T cell receptor beta chains below, sequenced in a study of post-analysis software for immune sequencing data (dated by TCRdb to between 2015 and 2016). The research as a whole found: Patients showed significantly higher frequencies than controls for several TRBV segments, among them TRBV5-6, TRBV5-1 and TRBV20-1.

Library construction relied on PCR. Sequenced on an Illumina HiSeq 2500. Unique molecular identifiers were incorporated into TCR beta cDNA libraries to reduce PCR and sequencing biases. TCRdb cleaned the public reads at Q25 with fastp, built clones with MiXCR and kept in-frame beta chains. Each CDR3 protein gets just one entry, which takes the most common genes and DNA from the rows behind it. This sample is represented by some 700,000 distinct CDR3 sequences; approximately 59% of them were singletons. 11% of the sample belongs to the ten largest clones. The antigens of these receptors remain unknown. Sequencing was carried out using blood. These receptors were collected from a girl aged 2 to 9 with multiple sclerosis.

The rearrangement joins TRBV15 to TRBJ2-7, with TRBD1 matching 8 bases. V gave up 3 bases and J gave up 5 bases; unmatched junction bases: 18. The germline V gene has CDR1 LNHNV and CDR2 YYDKDF (reference sequence). This CDR3 comprises 18 residues. The CDR3 DNA is TGTGCCACCAGCAGGGCACCGGCGCGCGGGACAGGACGAGACGAGCAGTACTTC. Translation: CATSRAPARGTGRDEQYF.

There are a few counts of this clonotype. The chain has TRBV5-1 and TRBJ2-7; D gene unclear. Judging by the DNA end, TRBJ2-5 fits better; the J call may be wrong. The CDR3 is made up of 14 amino acids. Germline V gives CDR1 SGHRS, CDR2 YFSETQ. The CDR3 spells CASSLGQPGETQYF. The CDR3 DNA reads TGCGCCAGCAGCTTGGGTCAGCCCGGCGAGACCCAGTACTTC.

The genes are TRBV3-1 and TRBJ2-1, with a weak D call TRBD2 (6 bases). Deletions cut 4 bases from V and 9 bases from J, with 19 bases between. Germline CDR1 and CDR2: LGHDT and YNNKEL (reference sequence). The CDR3 is 15 residues long. CDR3 sequence: CASSPTLGVGGEQFF. CDR3 nucleotides: TGTGCCAGCAGCCCTACCCTGGGGGTGGGGGGTGAGCAGTTCTTC.

The table lists this clonotype with a few counts. The V gene is TRBV9, the J gene TRBJ1-1; the D gene is possibly TRBD1 (5 bases). The CDR3 has 14 amino acids. Germline values: CDR1 SGDLS, CDR2 YYNGEE. The V end lost 2 bases, the J end lost 11 bases, and 19 bases lay between the germline ends. CDR3 in DNA: TGTGCCAGCAGCGTTTTGACGGAAGGAGGGGAGGCTTTCTTT. It specifies CASSVLTEGGEAFF.

The chain is built from TRBV3-1 and TRBJ2-1, with 8 bases aligning to TRBD2. In germline, CDR1 is LGHDT, CDR2 YNNKEL (reference sequence). The CDR3 contains 18 residues. Trimming took 0 bases from V and 1 from J; bases not matched to a gene: 8. CDR3 sequence (DNA): TGTGCCAGCAGCCAAGATTTGGCTAGCGGGTATTCCTACAATGAGCAGTTCTTC. As protein: CASSQDLASGYSYNEQFF.

This clonotype has more than one count but fewer than ten. The V and J genes are TRBV6-5 and TRBJ2-1, with D perhaps assigned TRBD1 or TRBD2 (5 bases each). CDR1 is MNHEY, CDR2 SVGAGI, per germline. V was clipped by 0 bases and J by 10 bases, with 16 bases between them. The CDR3 contains 15 residues. The CDR3 DNA is TGTGCCAGCAGTTACTCGAGTAAACGGGACGAAGAGCAGTTCTTC. Translation: CASSYSSKRDEEQFF.

The rearrangement joins TRBV30 to TRBJ2-5; D is unresolved. The CDR3 length is 11 residues. In germline, CDR1 is GTSNPN, CDR2 SVGIG (reference sequence). V lost 0 bases and J 7 bases, leaving 6 bases between the germline ends. CDR3 bases: TGTGCCTGGAGTGTACCTGGGACCCAGTACTTC. Translated: CAWSVPGTQYF.

This sequence joins TRBV12-3 or TRBV12-4 and TRBJ2-1, with D unclear. V was clipped by 10 bases and J by 7 bases, with 8 bases between them. CDR3 size: 10 residues. CDR3 nucleotide sequence: TGTGCCACCAAGAGAAATGAGCAGTTCTTC. It yields the protein CATKRNEQFF.

This clonotype came up a few times. The V call is TRBV6-2 or TRBV6-3, the J call TRBJ2-7; TRBD2 agrees at 12 bases. In germline, CDR1 is MNHEY, CDR2 SVGEGT. V lost 7 bases and J lost 2; bases outside the gene matches: 6. The CDR3 extends over 15 amino acids. In nucleotides, the CDR3 is TGTGCCAGCACCAGACTAGCGGGGGCCCCCTACGAGCAGTACTTC. Encoded protein: CASTRLAGAPYEQYF.

A few counts support this clonotype. V and J are TRBV5-1 and TRBJ2-7; no definite D call. Germline CDR1 is SGHRS and CDR2 is YFSETQ. Trimming stripped 2 bases from V and 1 base from J, with 13 bases between. This CDR3 contains 15 residues. DNA of the CDR3: TGCGCCAGCAGCTTAGGAACAGACCCTTCCTACGAGCAGTACTTC. This encodes CASSLGTDPSYEQYF.

The rearrangement joins TRBV7-2 to TRBJ1-5; D might be TRBD1 (6 bases). Per germline, CDR1 SGHTA and CDR2 FQGNSA. CDR3 length: 17 amino acids. V was clipped by 2 bases and J by 2 bases, with 16 bases between them. The CDR3 coding sequence is TGTGCCAGCAGCTTAATATCGGGGGGCGTAGGCAATCAGCCCCAGCATTTT. Residues: CASSLISGGVGNQPQHF.

The chain has TRBV2 and TRBJ1-1; TRBD1 agrees at 7 bases. J lost 7 bases, V lost 8 bases, and 7 bases had no gene match. The CDR3 runs to 12 residues. Germline assignment: CDR1 SNHLY and CDR2 FYNNEI. CDR3 in amino acids: CASGGQKVEAFF. The CDR3 DNA reads as TGTGCCAGCGGGGGACAGAAGGTTGAAGCTTTCTTT.

V and J are TRBV7-2 and TRBJ2-3; 8 nucleotides align to TRBD1. From germline, CDR1 is SGHTA and CDR2 FQGNSA. The V and J ends lost 5 bases and 3 bases, in that order; junction bases with no gene match: 7. This CDR3 spans 15 amino acids. The CDR3 sequence is CASSHGQGATDTQYF. The DNA for the CDR3 is TGTGCCAGCAGCCACGGACAGGGAGCGACAGATACGCAGTATTTT.

The V and J genes are TRBV7-9 and TRBJ1-1; D may be TRBD1 (5 bases). The germline V gene encodes CDR1 SEHNR and CDR2 FQNEAQ (reference sequence). The CDR3 contains 14 residues. V was cut by 2 bases and J by 4 bases, with 11 bases left in between. CDR3 nucleotide sequence: TGTGCCAGCAGCTTACAAGGGACGAGCACTGAAGCTTTCTTT. This translates into CASSLQGTSTEAFF.

V is TRBV14 and J is TRBJ2-1; TRBD2 matches 8 bases. The CDR3 spans 19 residues. V lost 4 bases, J lost 3 bases, and 17 bases stayed unmatched. From germline, CDR1 is SGHDN and CDR2 FVKESK. The CDR3 nucleotides are TGTGCCAGCAGCCGCCAGTGGGGGGGGAGCGGGAGACTCTACAATGAGCAGTTCTTC. It specifies CASSRQWGGSGRLYNEQFF.

The chain combines TRBV12-3 or TRBV12-4 with TRBJ2-7; 7 positions match TRBD2. Near its end, the DNA agrees better with TRBJ2-5, so the J call may be wrong. This CDR3 contains 14 residues. CDR3 amino acids: CASSFGWGGETQYF. As DNA, the CDR3 is TGTGCCAGCAGTTTCGGATGGGGAGGGGAGACCCAGTACTTC.

The sample holds one count of this clonotype. This chain connects TRBV6-1 to TRBJ1-1; 7 bases align to TRBD1. The CDR3 totals 12 residues. Losses at the gene ends were 8 bases for V and 4 bases for J; bases not matched to a gene: 4. CDR1 is MNHNS and CDR2 is SASEGT in the germline V gene. The CDR3 protein is CASLTGRTEAFF. Here the CDR3 DNA reads TGTGCCAGCCTGACAGGGCGCACTGAAGCTTTCTTT.

The V gene is TRBV5-1, the J gene TRBJ2-5; tentative D call: TRBD1 (6 bases). The CDR3 is made up of 14 amino acids. Per germline, CDR1 SGHRS and CDR2 YFSETQ. Trimming cost V 0 bases and J 5 bases, with 11 bases left between them. The CDR3 bases are TGCGCCAGCAGCTTGGACTCAGGGGTGGAGACCCAGTACTTC. This sequence encodes CASSLDSGVETQYF.

This clonotype was counted a single time. The chain uses TRBV12-3 or TRBV12-4 and TRBJ2-3; possible D gene TRBD1, 6 bases. The CDR3 runs to 15 residues. Trimming removed 5 bases at V and 2 bases at J, with 14 bases between. The CDR3 DNA follows: TGTGCCAGCAGTATCCCCGGACAGCCCACAGATACGCAGTATTTT. This encodes CASSIPGQPTDTQYF.

The rearrangement links TRBV10-3 to TRBJ2-1; the match to TRBD2 covers 12 bases. The ends lost 7 bases at V and 6 bases at J; junction bases unmatched: 4. The germline V gene has CDR1 ENHRY and CDR2 SYGVKD. This CDR3 contains 14 residues. The CDR3, as DNA: TGTGCCATCAAACTAGCGGGGGGAATCAATGAGCAGTTCTTC. Amino acid sequence: CAIKLAGGINEQFF.

This clonotype was seen only a few times. V and J are TRBV29-1 and TRBJ1-1, with D possibly matching TRBD1 (5 bases). Per the germline V gene, CDR1 is SQVTM and CDR2 is ANQGSEA. The CDR3 has 14 amino acids. The DNA of the CDR3 is TGCAGTGCCAGACCGGGACCGATGAACACTGAAGCTTTCTTT. Protein: CSARPGPMNTEAFF.

This chain links TRBV20-1 with TRBJ1-1, with D perhaps matching TRBD1 (5 bases). Trimming stripped 5 bases from V and 3 bases from J, with 10 bases between. The CDR3 totals 12 residues. Germline-derived CDR1 and CDR2 are DFQATT and SNEGSKA (reference sequence). The chain's CDR3 is CSAQGSDTEAFF. DNA for the CDR3: TGCAGTGCTCAGGGATCCGACACTGAAGCTTTCTTT.

In regard to this clonotype: The junction departs from germline at one end; a sequencing error may be responsible. This rearrangement joins TRBV5-6 to TRBJ1-1; 7 positions match TRBD1. This CDR3 is 14 amino acids long. Per germline, CDR1 SGHDT and CDR2 YYEEEE. The DNA for the CDR3 is TGTGCCAGCAGCGAAGCCGGGACAGACACTGAGGCTTTCTTT. Encoded protein: CASSEAGTDTEAFF.

The rearrangement links TRBV6-5 to TRBJ2-1; D ambiguous. The J call may be in error: the DNA end matches TRBJ2-7 better. Germline CDR1 is MNHEY and CDR2 is SVGAGI. The length of the CDR3 is 14 residues. This CDR3 reads CASSLTDSYNEQYF. For the CDR3, the DNA is TGTGCCAGCAGTTTAACCGACTCCTACAATGAGCAGTACTTC.

Details on this clonotype: At one boundary the junction diverges from the germline segment, which might be a read error. The V gene is TRBV9, the J gene TRBJ2-1, with TRBD2 as a possible D gene (5 bases). This CDR3 has 13 amino acids. Germline V lookup: CDR1 SGDLS, CDR2 YYNGEE. In DNA form, the CDR3 reads TGTGCCAGCAGCGTAGCTAGCTACACTGAGCAGTTCTTC. The encoded protein is CASSVASYTEQFF.

J is TRBJ2-7 and V is TRBV6-6; D possibly uses TRBD1 or TRBD2 (5 bases each). Trimming took off 2 bases at V and 12 bases at J, with 23 bases between the two ends. The CDR3 contains 15 residues. The germline V gene encodes CDR1 MNHNY and CDR2 SVGAGI (reference sequence). CDR3 nucleotide sequence: TGTGCCAGCAGTTACCTCGGCCCTTCGGGACCCGTTTTGTACTTC. As protein: CASSYLGPSGPVLYF.